This T cell receptor (beta chain) was documented in a study of T cells in Graves' hyperthyroidism and ophthalmopathy. Looking at the study overall: Upon initial diagnosis and before any treatment, peripheral blood was collected. Whole-study findings and limits: The model identified upcoming ophthalmopathy a median roughly 6 months ahead of onset.

Reasons for excluding patients were uncontrolled infection, other autoimmune disease, pregnancy or lactation. Clinical symptoms, serum thyroxine, TRAb, thyroid ultrasound and orbital computed tomography informed diagnoses. This clonotype showed up many times. Its antigen is unknown. TCR beta CDR3 region amplification was performed from RNA transcripts. A first-round RT-PCR of the TCR CDR3 used the HTBI primer set. A single record per CDR3 protein comes from TCRdb applying MiXCR to the multiplex PCR reads. Of hundreds of thousands of distinct CDR3 sequences listed, approximately 25% were seen once; the top ten hold about 11%. The CDR3 covers 14 residues. The junction had 5 bases not matched to a gene; V was cut back by 6 bases and J by 3 bases.

The chain carries TRBV12-3 or TRBV12-4 and TRBJ1-5; TRBD1 agrees at 7 bases. The source is a woman aged 25 to 45 with Graves' ophthalmopathy. The sequencing sample was made of blood. CDR3 in amino acids: CASSVGQPNQPQHF. In DNA form, the CDR3 reads TGTGCCAGCAGCGTGGGACAGCCCAATCAGCCCCAGCATTTT.